Below are 20 T cell receptor beta chains sequenced from a single sample in a study of monozygotic twins with inflammatory bowel disease. Reprocessing the 5' RACE reads, TCRdb reports a single entry for every CDR3 protein and omits DNA. The data show about 210,000 distinct CDR3 sequences, and the top ten clones hold 1.5% to 2%. The sequenced material came from blood. The receptors come from a human donor with ulcerative colitis or Crohn's disease, or a healthy co-twin of an affected twin (not recorded which).

The chain uses TRBV9 and TRBJ2-7; TCRdb selects TRBD1, and the lack of DNA leaves this call unchecked. The length of the CDR3 is 14 residues. CDR1 is SGDLS and CDR2 is YYNGEE in the germline V gene. The CDR3: CASSRGDPGYEQYF.

This clonotype registers medium-sized by frequency. The rearrangement joins TRBV5-6 to TRBJ2-3; lacking DNA, the TRBD1 call made by TCRdb goes unchecked. This CDR3 has 14 amino acids. From germline, CDR1 is SGHDT and CDR2 YYEEEE. CDR3: CASSYGTGPRTQYF.

The J gene is TRBJ2-2, the V gene TRBV12-3 or TRBV12-4; TCRdb calls TRBD2, which cannot be checked without DNA. CDR3 length equals 15 residues. This CDR3 is CASRAPGGSTGELFF.

The CDR3 spells CASSYRGQKGNTIYF. The genes are TRBV7-2 and TRBJ1-3; the D call from TCRdb, TRBD1, cannot be confirmed without DNA. This CDR3 region has 15 residues. Germline values: CDR1 SGHTA, CDR2 FQGNSA.

The chain uses TRBV27 and TRBJ1-6; TCRdb picks TRBD1, but there is no DNA to check that call. Germline loops: CDR1 MNHEY, CDR2 SMNVEV (reference sequence). The CDR3 loop spans 14 amino acids. The CDR3 sequence: CASSTLTGDSPLHF.

The chain joins TRBV7-2 to TRBJ1-1. Germline V CDR1 and CDR2: SGHTA, FQGNSA. The CDR3 runs to 14 residues. This CDR3 reads CASSIPPGHTEAFF.

The J gene is TRBJ2-7, the V gene TRBV6-1. The CDR3 covers 14 residues. Per germline, CDR1 MNHNS and CDR2 SASEGT. The CDR3 sequence: CASREDVWSYEQYF.

The genes are TRBV3-1 and TRBJ1-3; TCRdb names TRBD1, which stays unverified in the absence of DNA. The V gene's germline CDR1 is LGHDT and CDR2 YNNKEL (reference sequence). The CDR3 loop spans 16 amino acids. CDR3 sequence: CASSQPGRTSGNTIYF.

V is TRBV5-1 and J is TRBJ2-7; as DNA is missing, the TRBD1 call by TCRdb cannot be tested. This CDR3 has 13 amino acids. The V gene's germline CDR1 is SGHRS and CDR2 YFSETQ. CDR3: CASSLTGSNEQYF. The full variable domain, completed using reference TRBV5-1 and TRBJ2-7, is KAGVTQTPRYLIKTRGQQVTLSCSPISGHRSVSWYQQTPGQGLQFLFEYFSETQRNKGNFPGRFSGRQFSNSRSEMNVSTLELGDSALYLCASSLTGSNEQYFGPGTRLTVT.

The chain couples TRBV20-1 to TRBJ2-1; TCRdb indicates TRBD2, and absent DNA this call remains unverified. The CDR3 sequence is 14 residues long. Germline CDR1 reads DFQATT; CDR2 reads SNEGSKA (reference sequence). CDR3 sequence: CSAGRLAGGGEQFF.

The rearrangement uses TRBV20-1 and TRBJ2-1; TCRdb indicates TRBD1, and absent DNA this call remains unverified. CDR1 and CDR2 from the germline V gene are DFQATT and SNEGSKA (reference sequence). This CDR3 has 16 residues. The CDR3 is CSARPPQVCPLHEQFF.

The CDR3 is CASSQDFAGELFF. The rearrangement links TRBV3-1 to TRBJ2-2. Germline CDR1 reads LGHDT; CDR2 reads YNNKEL (reference sequence). The CDR3 is made up of 13 amino acids.

This chain connects TRBV20-1 to TRBJ1-2. Germline V gene data show CDR1 as DFQATT and CDR2 as SNEGSKA (reference sequence). This CDR3 is 14 amino acids long. The CDR3 sequence: CSAKVRGLDYGYTF.

The V call is TRBV6-1, the J call TRBJ1-1; there is no DNA to check the TCRdb D call of TRBD1. The CDR3 sequence is 15 residues long. CDR1 MNHNS and CDR2 SASEGT come from the germline V gene. CDR3 sequence reads: CASCETGRQGTEAFF.

This rearrangement joins TRBV12-3 or TRBV12-4 to TRBJ1-1; the TCRdb D gene call, TRBD1, has no DNA to confirm it. The CDR3 runs 16 residues. The CDR3 sequence: CASSFWVTARNTEAFF.

The chain recombines TRBV5-4 with TRBJ1-6; there is no DNA to check the TCRdb D call of TRBD1. The CDR3 totals 13 residues. Germline V gene sequence: CDR1 SGHNT, CDR2 YYREEE (reference sequence). The CDR3 loop reads CAGRETGGSPLHF.

CDR3 residues: CASSTSFGPLSTDTQYF. V gene TRBV12-3 or TRBV12-4 combines with J gene TRBJ2-3; TCRdb designates TRBD2, a call that cannot be tested without DNA. This CDR3 has 17 amino acids.

J is TRBJ1-5 and V is TRBV11-2. Per the germline V gene, CDR1 is SGHAT and CDR2 is FQNNGV. CDR3 length: 14 amino acids. CDR3 sequence reads: CASSLDGVAGPQHF. The complete variable domain, with remaining parts taken from reference TRBV11-2 and TRBJ1-5, reads EAGVAQSPRYKIIEKRQSVAFWCNPISGHATLYWYQQILGQGPKLLIQFQNNGVVDDSQLPKDRFSAERLKGVDSTLKIQPAKLEDSAVYLCASSLDGVAGPQHFGDGTRLSIL.

The chain recombines TRBV20-1 with TRBJ2-3; the TCRdb D gene call, TRBD2, has no DNA to confirm it. The CDR3 has 13 residues. Germline V gives CDR1 DFQATT, CDR2 SNEGSKA (reference sequence). The CDR3 loop reads CSARRGSTSTQYF.

The CDR3 protein is CASSLIQEPNYGYTF. The J gene is TRBJ1-2, the V gene TRBV7-9. The CDR3 sequence is 15 residues long. Germline V CDR1 and CDR2: SEHNR, FQNEAQ (reference sequence).